This T cell receptor beta chain was identified during a study of technical replicates of blood from a few donors. The CDR3 covers 15 residues. J gave up 2 bases and V 2 bases, and 5 bases lay outside the gene matches. CDR1 and CDR2 from the germline V gene are WSHSY and SAAADI. This clone was recorded a few times. Measured with immunoSEQ multiplex PCR; TCRdb has only the in-frame clones, and not every one. The table has 75,000 to 95,000 clones, under 95% seen once; the top ten hold around 0.27%. The chain couples TRBV10-2 to TRBJ2-5; 7 nucleotides align to TRBD1. The clonotype was recovered from a human donor in good health. Sequenced sample: T cells isolated from PBMCs. CDR3 sequence: CASSEVPGQQETQYF. CDR3 nucleotides: TGCGCCAGCAGTGAGGTCCCGGGACAGCAAGAGACCCAGTACTTC.